This TCR beta chain was sequenced during a study of blood T cell repertoires in COVID-19. Overall study context: Samples came from the United States, Italy and Spain, spanning acute and convalescent COVID-19. T cells, B-cell-depleted T cells, or PBMCs supplied cDNA or gDNA.

After removal of 8 bases from V and 6 bases from J, the junction contained 4 bases not matched to a gene. The germline V gene has CDR1 MGHDK and CDR2 SYGVNS. CDR3 length equals 14 residues. Authors' data handling: Reference gene primer amplification in the assay estimated nucleated cell counts. The table came from immunoSEQ multiplex PCR; TCRdb's copy has only in-frame clones and leaves some out. For V, J and clone size, that table is used; D and trimming come from the DNA. The repertoire holds 300,000 to 400,000 clones, with 88% as singletons. The sequenced sample was peripheral blood. The gene calls are TRBV25-1 and TRBJ1-6; 10 bases map to TRBD1. The receptor was isolated from a woman aged 45-65 years with active or convalescent COVID-19. The CDR3 region has the DNA TGTGCCAGCGGGGACAGGGGCCTTAATTCACCCCTCCACTTT. Translation gives CASGDRGLNSPLHF.